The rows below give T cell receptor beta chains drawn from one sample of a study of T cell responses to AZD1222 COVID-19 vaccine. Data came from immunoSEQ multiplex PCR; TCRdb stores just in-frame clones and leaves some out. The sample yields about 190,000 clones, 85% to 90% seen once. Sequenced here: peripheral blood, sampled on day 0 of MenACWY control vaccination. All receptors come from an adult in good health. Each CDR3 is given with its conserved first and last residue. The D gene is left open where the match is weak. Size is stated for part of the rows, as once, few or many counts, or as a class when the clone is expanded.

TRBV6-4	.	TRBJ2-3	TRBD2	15	TGTGCCAGCAGTCCCGGGACTAGCGGGGAAGATACGCAGTATTTT	CASSPGTSGEDTQYF
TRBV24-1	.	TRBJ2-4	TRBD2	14	TGTGCCACCAGCCCTACTAGCGGGGGGACCATTCAGTACTTC	CATSPTSGGTIQYF
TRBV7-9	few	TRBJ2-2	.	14	TGTGCCAGCAGCCTCAGTGGACTGGCCGGGGAGCTGTTTTTT	CASSLSGLAGELFF
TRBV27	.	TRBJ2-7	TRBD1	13	TGTGCCAGCAGTTTCGACAGGGGCTACGAGCAGTACTTC	CASSFDRGYEQYF
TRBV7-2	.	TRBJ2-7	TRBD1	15	TGTGCCAGCAGCTCCTCTTTGACAGGGCGGAACGAGCAGTACTTC	CASSSSLTGRNEQYF
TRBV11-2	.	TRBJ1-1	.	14	TGTGCCAGCAGCTGGGGACGGTTGAACACTGAAGCTTTCTTT	CASSWGRLNTEAFF
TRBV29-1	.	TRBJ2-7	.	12	TGCAGCGTAGGCCCAGCGACCAACGAGCAGTACTTC	CSVGPATNEQYF
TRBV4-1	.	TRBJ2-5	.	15	TGCGCCAGCAGCCAGTTCCATAGCGTCGGGGAGACCCAGTACTTC	CASSQFHSVGETQYF
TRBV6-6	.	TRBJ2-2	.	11	TGTGCCAGCACTTTTACCGGGGAGCTGTTTTTT	CASTFTGELFF
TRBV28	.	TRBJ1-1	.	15	TGTGCCAGCAGTTTATTGGCGGCAGGGAGCACTGAAGCTTTCTTT	CASSLLAAGSTEAFF
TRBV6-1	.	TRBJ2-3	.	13	TGTGCCAGCAGTGAAACCCGGACAGACACGCAGTATTTT	CASSETRTDTQYF
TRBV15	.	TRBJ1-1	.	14	TGTGCCACGGATCCGGGACATGAGAACACTGAAGCTTTCTTT	CATDPGHENTEAFF
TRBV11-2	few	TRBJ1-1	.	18	TGTGCCAGCAGCTTAGAGGGGCCGGGTCTCCGGTTCTTCACTGAAGCTTTCTTT	CASSLEGPGLRFFTEAFF
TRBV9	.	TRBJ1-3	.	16	TGTGCCAGCAGCGTTGGTCTCCCCGGCTCTGGAAACACCATATATTTT	CASSVGLPGSGNTIYF
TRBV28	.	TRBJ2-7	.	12	TGTGCCAGCAGTTTGTACGGGACCGAGCAGTACTTC	CASSLYGTEQYF
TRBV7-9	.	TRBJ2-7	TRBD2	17	TGTGCCAGCAGCTTAGCTGGACTAGCGGATTCCTCCTACGAGCAGTACTTC	CASSLAGLADSSYEQYF
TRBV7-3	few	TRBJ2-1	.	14	TGTGCCAGCAGCCGACTAGACGATTACAATGAGCAGTTCTTC	CASSRLDDYNEQFF
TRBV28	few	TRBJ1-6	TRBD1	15	TGTGCCAGCAGTCTCCCCCCGGGACAGTTGTCACCCCTCCACTTT	CASSLPPGQLSPLHF
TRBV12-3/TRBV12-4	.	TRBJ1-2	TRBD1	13	TGTGCCAGCAAGGCTCGACAGGGCCATGGCTACACCTTC	CASKARQGHGYTF
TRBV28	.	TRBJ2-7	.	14	TGTGCCAGCAGTCAGTCTCAGGGACCCTACGAGCAGTACTTC	CASSQSQGPYEQYF
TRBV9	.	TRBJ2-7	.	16	TGTGCCAGCAGCGTTCCCCGGGACACGGATATAGGGGAGCAGTACTTC	CASSVPRDTDIGEQYF
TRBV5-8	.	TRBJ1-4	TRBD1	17	TGTGCCAGCAGCTTCGGTAGTTTTGGACAGGGGGTCGAAAAACTGTTTTTT	CASSFGSFGQGVEKLFF
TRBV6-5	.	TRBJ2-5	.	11	TGTGCCAGCAGTTATATGGAGACCCAGTACTTC	CASSYMETQYF
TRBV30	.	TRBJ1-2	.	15	TGTGCCTGGAGTGTAACAGGGATTGCTAACTATGGCTACACCTTC	CAWSVTGIANYGYTF
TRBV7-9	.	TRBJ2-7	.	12	TGTGCCAGCAGCGAGCGAAGCTACGAGCAGTACTTC	CASSERSYEQYF
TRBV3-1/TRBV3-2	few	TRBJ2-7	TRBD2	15	TGTGCCAGCAGCGTTGGGACTAGCGGCTCCTACGAGCAGTACTTC	CASSVGTSGSYEQYF
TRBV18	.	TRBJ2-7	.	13	TGTGCCAGCTCACCAATCGAAAACTACGAGCAGTACTTC	CASSPIENYEQYF
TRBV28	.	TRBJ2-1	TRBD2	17	TGTGCCAGCAGTAACTCCGGGACTAGCGGGAGGGTGGGTGAGCAGTTCTTC	CASSNSGTSGRVGEQFF
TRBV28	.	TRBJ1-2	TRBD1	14	TGTGCCAGCACTACGGGGACAGATCTATATGGCTACACCTTC	CASTTGTDLYGYTF
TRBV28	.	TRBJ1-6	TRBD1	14	TGTGCCAGCATGTACCAGGGGGGGAATTCACCCCTCCACTTT	CASMYQGGNSPLHF
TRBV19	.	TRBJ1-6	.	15	TGTGCCAGTAGTGCCAACATGGGGTTGGGTTCACCCCTCCACTTT	CASSANMGLGSPLHF
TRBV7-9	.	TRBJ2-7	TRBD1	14	TGTGCCAGCAGTTTGGACAGGGGATTTTACGAGCAGTACTTC	CASSLDRGFYEQYF
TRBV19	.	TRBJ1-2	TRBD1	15	TGTGCCAGTACCCCGGGGACAGGGGAGAACTATGGCTACACCTTC	CASTPGTGENYGYTF